Listed below are T cell receptor beta chains from one sample, sequenced in a study of regulatory T cells in long-lasting Graves disease. TCRdb independently ran MiXCR on the multiplex PCR reads; one entry per CDR3 protein. The sample lists 450,000 to 600,000 distinct CDR3 sequences, about 16% occurring once. A further study also used this sample, focusing on T cells in Graves' hyperthyroidism and ophthalmopathy.

Sequences were derived from peripheral blood mononuclear cells (PBMCs), sampled at new diagnosis, from a patient treated with antithyroid drugs. These receptors were collected from a man aged 35-49 years with Graves disease. Each CDR3 is given with its conserved first and last residue. A D gene is named only where the DNA matches it firmly. Clone size is shown for a subset of rows, as once, few, many or a class of expanded clone.

D: TRBD2; J: TRBJ2-1; V: TRBV10-3; size: many; DNA: TGTGCCATCAGTGAGTCGGGACTAGGCTACAATGAGCAGTTCTTC; CDR3: CAISESGLGYNEQFF
D: NA; J: TRBJ2-2; V: TRBV12-3/TRBV12-4; size: many; DNA: TGTGCCAGCAGTTTACCGAACACCGGGGAGCTGTTTTTT; CDR3: CASSLPNTGELFF
D: TRBD2; J: TRBJ2-5; V: TRBV7-2; size: NA; DNA: TGTGCCACCCGAGAGGCGGGAGGCAGGTACAATGAGCAGTACTTC; CDR3: CATREAGGRYNEQYF
D: TRBD2; J: TRBJ2-7; V: TRBV11-2; size: many; DNA: TGTGCCAGCAGCTCGACTAGCGGGAGGCCGAGCTACGAGCAGTACTTC; CDR3: CASSSTSGRPSYEQYF
D: NA; J: TRBJ2-3; V: TRBV24-1; size: NA; DNA: TGTGCCACCGGGGGAGCGGCGAGCACAGATACGCAGTATTTT; CDR3: CATGGAASTDTQYF
D: NA; J: TRBJ1-1; V: TRBV12-5; size: many; DNA: TGTGCTAGTGGTTCACCGGGTGGGGCGAACACTGAAGCTTTCTTT; CDR3: CASGSPGGANTEAFF
D: TRBD2; J: TRBJ2-2; V: TRBV3-1; size: many; DNA: TGTGCCAGCAGCCAACGGACTAGCGGGACCGGGGAGCTGTTTTTT; CDR3: CASSQRTSGTGELFF
D: NA; J: TRBJ1-1; V: TRBV5-1; size: many; DNA: TGCGCCAGCAGCGGACGGACAGTAACAGACACTGAAGCTTTCTTT; CDR3: CASSGRTVTDTEAFF
D: TRBD1; J: TRBJ1-5; V: TRBV28; size: many; DNA: TGTGCCAGCAGTACGAACACAGGGGTCGTGGGCAATCAGCCCCAGCATTTT; CDR3: CASSTNTGVVGNQPQHF
D: NA; J: TRBJ1-1; V: TRBV6-2/TRBV6-3; size: many; DNA: TGTGCCAGCAGTGAGGAACAGTCTAGGATACATGAAGCTTTCTTT; CDR3: CASSEEQSRIHEAFF
D: NA; J: TRBJ2-7; V: TRBV28; size: NA; DNA: TGTGCCAGCAGCTGGGGGTATACTGACTACGAGCGGTACTTC; CDR3: CASSWGYTDYERYF
D: NA; J: TRBJ2-2; V: TRBV4-1; size: NA; DNA: TGCGCCAGCAACCCAATGACAGGAGCGAACACCGGGGAGCTGTTTTTT; CDR3: CASNPMTGANTGELFF
D: NA; J: TRBJ1-5; V: TRBV19; size: NA; DNA: TGTGCCAGTAGCAACTATGATCAGCCCCAGCATTTT; CDR3: CASSNYDQPQHF
D: NA; J: TRBJ2-7; V: TRBV2; size: many; DNA: TGTGCCAGCAGTGAAACGGGCCCCTACGAGCAGTACTTC; CDR3: CASSETGPYEQYF
D: NA; J: TRBJ2-4; V: TRBV11-2; size: many; DNA: TGTGCCAGCAGCTTAGCACTAAAAAACATTCAGTACTTC; CDR3: CASSLALKNIQYF
D: TRBD2; J: TRBJ2-1; V: TRBV2; size: many; DNA: TGTGCCAGCAGTGAGGGACTAGCGGCTCATGAGCAGTTCTTC; CDR3: CASSEGLAAHEQFF
D: NA; J: TRBJ1-4; V: TRBV28; size: NA; DNA: TGTGCCAGCAGCTCGGGCCCCGGGGGAGAAAAACTGTTTTTT; CDR3: CASSSGPGGEKLFF
D: TRBD2; J: TRBJ2-3; V: TRBV28; size: many; DNA: TGTGCCAGCAGTTTGGGACTAGCGGGATACACAGATACGCAGTATTTT; CDR3: CASSLGLAGYTDTQYF
D: NA; J: TRBJ2-2; V: TRBV7-3; size: many; DNA: TGTGCCAGCAGCTTAAGGCTACAACAAAACACCGGGGAGCTGTTTTTT; CDR3: CASSLRLQQNTGELFF
D: NA; J: TRBJ2-7; V: TRBV20-1; size: many; DNA: TGCAGTGCATACGAAGACGAGCAGTACTTC; CDR3: CSAYEDEQYF
D: NA; J: TRBJ1-5; V: TRBV10-3; size: NA; DNA: TGTGCCATCAGCGCCCGGGGGGGAGTTAGCAATCAGCCCCAGCATTTT; CDR3: CAISARGGVSNQPQHF
D: NA; J: TRBJ1-1; V: TRBV30; size: NA; DNA: TGTGCCTGGAGCCAGTACACTGAAGCTTTCTTT; CDR3: CAWSQYTEAFF
D: NA; J: TRBJ1-1; V: TRBV13; size: many; DNA: TGTGCCAGCAGCCAAGAGAACACTGAAGCTTTCTTT; CDR3: CASSQENTEAFF
D: NA; J: TRBJ2-7; V: TRBV28; size: many; DNA: TGTGCCAGCAGCCCCCTCCTCTCCGAGCAGTACTTC; CDR3: CASSPLLSEQYF
D: NA; J: TRBJ2-5; V: TRBV6-1; size: many; DNA: TGTGCCAGCAGAGATACAGGCTACGAGACCCAGTACTTC; CDR3: CASRDTGYETQYF
D: TRBD1; J: TRBJ1-1; V: TRBV11-1; size: many; DNA: TGTGCCAGCAGCTCGGGGATCCGGGACAGGGGGACTGAAGCTTTCTTT; CDR3: CASSSGIRDRGTEAFF
D: NA; J: TRBJ1-6; V: TRBV6-1; size: NA; DNA: TGTGCCAGCAACGGGGGACCGCAAGGTTCCTATAATTCACCCCTCCACTTT; CDR3: CASNGGPQGSYNSPLHF